The sequence of this TCR beta chain was determined in a study of cytomegalovirus exposure and HLA in healthy donors. Study-wide results and caveats: Sequencing had likely introduced a cluster of highly shared sequence variants as an artifact. Presence/absence analyses treated sequencing depth as roughly uniform across donors.

Trimming left V 8 bases short and J 0 bases short, with 13 bases between. Looked up from germline, CDR1 is WSHSY and CDR2 is SAAADI. This CDR3 contains 14 residues. This PCR relied on a set of 60 Vbeta primers and 13 Jbeta primers. Sequencing was performed with immunoSEQ multiplex PCR; in TCRdb, only in-frame clones are kept and a portion is missing. The data hold approximately 160,000 clones, with around 80% observed a single time. A single count supports this clone. Its antigen is as yet unknown. Source material: PBMCs. The V and J genes are TRBV10-2 and TRBJ1-2, with D perhaps matching TRBD1 (6 bases). This clonotype originated in a woman in her 30s in good health and CMV-seropositive. CDR3 DNA sequence: TGCGCCAGCGGGGATTACAGGGCTAACTATGGCTACACCTTC. Its translation: CASGDYRANYGYTF.